This T cell receptor (beta chain) was sequenced during a study of blood T cell repertoires in COVID-19. Sequencing was performed with immunoSEQ multiplex PCR; in TCRdb, only in-frame clones are kept and a portion is missing. The table shows about 150,000 clones, with 70% to 90% occurring only once. Followed longitudinally, the Seattle patients had been enrolled during active infection. Sequenced sample: peripheral blood. This clonotype was sampled from a woman aged 60 to 75 with COVID-19, enrolled during active disease.

CDR3 coding DNA: TGTGCCAGCAGCCTAGAGACAGCCCTCCAAGAGACCCAGTACTTC. Translating gives CASSLETALQETQYF. The chain couples TRBV7-6 to TRBJ2-5; possible D gene TRBD1, 5 bases. Deletions cut 5 bases from V and 1 base from J, with 14 bases between. CDR3 length: 15 residues. The V gene's germline CDR1 is SGHVS and CDR2 FNYEAQ.